These T cell receptor beta chains were read from a single sample in a study of metastatic and nonmetastatic thyroid tumors. With MiXCR, TCRdb called clones anew from the PCR reads. The table shows just under 60,000 clones, with roughly 15% occurring only once. Specimen: blood. The receptors here all came from a male donor with papillary thyroid cancer or a benign thyroid nodule (not recorded which). Some clones in this sample may be carry-over from other donors' samples. CDR3s include the opening cysteine and the closing phenylalanine or tryptophan.

v_gene: TRBV11-3
CDR3aa: CASSSPGKKDGYTF

v_gene: TRBV6-5
CDR3aa: CASSYSLRGNTGELFF

v_gene: TRBV5-1
CDR3aa: CASILDPPGLASWNEHFF

v_gene: TRBV7-2
CDR3aa: CSSSQISWEVETQYF

v_gene: TRBV6-1
CDR3aa: CASSLVGMTGGLFF

v_gene: TRBV9
CDR3aa: CASSAPGGSQETQYF

v_gene: TRBV6-2/TRBV6-3
CDR3aa: CASSPEGFTRNTEAFF

v_gene: TRBV20-1
CDR3aa: CSAPRLAGVVHNEQFF

v_gene: TRBV5-1
CDR3aa: CASTQYSDSYEQYF

v_gene: TRBV20-1
CDR3aa: CSARDLLRQGGTEAFF